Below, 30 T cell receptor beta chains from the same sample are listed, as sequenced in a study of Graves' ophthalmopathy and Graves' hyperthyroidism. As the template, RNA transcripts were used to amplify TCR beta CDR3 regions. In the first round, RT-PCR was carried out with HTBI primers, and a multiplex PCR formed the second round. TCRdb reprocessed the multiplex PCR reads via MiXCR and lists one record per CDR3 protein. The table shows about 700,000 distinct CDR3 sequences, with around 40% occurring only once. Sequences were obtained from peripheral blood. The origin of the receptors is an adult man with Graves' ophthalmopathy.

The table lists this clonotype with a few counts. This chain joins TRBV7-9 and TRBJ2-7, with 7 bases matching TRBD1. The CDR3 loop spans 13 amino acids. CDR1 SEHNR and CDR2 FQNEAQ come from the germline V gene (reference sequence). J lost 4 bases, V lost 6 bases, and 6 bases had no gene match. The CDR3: CASSPGGRYEQYF. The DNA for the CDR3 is TGTGCCAGCAGTCCAGGGGGTAGATACGAGCAGTACTTC.

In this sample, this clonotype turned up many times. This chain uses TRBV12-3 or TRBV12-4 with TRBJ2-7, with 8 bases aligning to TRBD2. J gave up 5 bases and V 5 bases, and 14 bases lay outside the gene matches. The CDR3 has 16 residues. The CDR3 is CASSRNPGLDEHEQYF. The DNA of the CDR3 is TGTGCCAGCAGTCGGAACCCGGGACTAGACGAACACGAGCAGTACTTC.

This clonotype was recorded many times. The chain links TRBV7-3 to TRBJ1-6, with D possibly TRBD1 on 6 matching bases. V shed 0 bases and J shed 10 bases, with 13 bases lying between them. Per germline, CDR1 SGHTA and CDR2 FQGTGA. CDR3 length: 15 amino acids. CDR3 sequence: CASSLTPGVESPLHF. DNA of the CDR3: TGTGCCAGCAGCTTAACTCCAGGGGTAGAGTCACCCCTCCACTTT.

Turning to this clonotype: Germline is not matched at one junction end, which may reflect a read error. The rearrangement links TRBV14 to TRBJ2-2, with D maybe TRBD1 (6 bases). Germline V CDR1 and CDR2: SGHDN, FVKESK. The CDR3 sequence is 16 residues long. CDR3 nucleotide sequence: TGCGCCAGCAGCCAAAATCCGGACAGATCGGTCGGGGAGCTGTTTTTT. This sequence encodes CASSQNPDRSVGELFF.

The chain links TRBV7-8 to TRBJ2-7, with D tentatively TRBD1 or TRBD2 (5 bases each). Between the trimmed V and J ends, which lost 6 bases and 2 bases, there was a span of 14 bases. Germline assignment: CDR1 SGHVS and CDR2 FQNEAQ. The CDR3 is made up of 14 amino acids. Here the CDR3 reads CASSLYLGPYEQYF. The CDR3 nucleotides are TGTGCCAGCAGTTTATATCTGGGACCCTACGAGCAGTACTTC.

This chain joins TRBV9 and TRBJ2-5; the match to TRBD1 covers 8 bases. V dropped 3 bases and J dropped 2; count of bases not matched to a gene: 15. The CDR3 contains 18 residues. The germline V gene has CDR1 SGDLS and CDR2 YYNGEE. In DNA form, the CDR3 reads TGTGCCAGCAGCGAAACAGGGGGACTTGAAGAACCACAAGAGACCCAGTACTTC. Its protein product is CASSETGGLEEPQETQYF.

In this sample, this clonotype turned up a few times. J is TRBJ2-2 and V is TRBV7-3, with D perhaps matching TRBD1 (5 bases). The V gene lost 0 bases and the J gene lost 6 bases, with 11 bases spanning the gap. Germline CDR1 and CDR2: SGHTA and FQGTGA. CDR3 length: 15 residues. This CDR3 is CASSLTGDKAGELFF. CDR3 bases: TGTGCCAGCAGCTTAACAGGGGATAAGGCCGGGGAGCTGTTTTTT.

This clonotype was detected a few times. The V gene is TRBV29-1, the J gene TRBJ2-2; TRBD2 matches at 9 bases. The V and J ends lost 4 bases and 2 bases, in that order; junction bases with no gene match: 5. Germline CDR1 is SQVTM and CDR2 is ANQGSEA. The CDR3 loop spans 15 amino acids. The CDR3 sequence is CSVGTGTSNTGELFF. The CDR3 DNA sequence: TGCAGCGTTGGGACCGGGACTAGCAACACCGGGGAGCTGTTTTTT.

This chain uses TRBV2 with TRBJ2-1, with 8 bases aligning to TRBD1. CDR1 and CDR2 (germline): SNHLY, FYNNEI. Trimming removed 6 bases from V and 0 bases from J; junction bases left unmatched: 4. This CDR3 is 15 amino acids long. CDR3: CASSVQGVSYNEQFF. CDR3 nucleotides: TGTGCCAGCAGCGTACAGGGGGTCTCCTACAATGAGCAGTTCTTC.

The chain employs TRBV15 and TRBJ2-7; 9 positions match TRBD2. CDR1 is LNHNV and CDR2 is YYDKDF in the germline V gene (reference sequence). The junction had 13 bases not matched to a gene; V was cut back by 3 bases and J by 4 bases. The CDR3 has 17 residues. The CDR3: CATSSARGLAGIYEQYF. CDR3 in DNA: TGTGCCACCAGCAGTGCTAGGGGGCTAGCGGGGATTTACGAGCAGTACTTC.

The CDR3, as DNA: TGTGCCAGCAGCCCCTCGGGCGGGGCCGAAGAGACCCAGTACTTC. Amino acids: CASSPSGGAEETQYF. The chain has TRBV2 and TRBJ2-5, with D possibly TRBD2 on 6 matching bases. In germline, CDR1 is SNHLY, CDR2 FYNNEI. This CDR3 has 15 amino acids. The V end lost 6 bases, the J end lost 3 bases, and 17 bases lay between the germline ends.

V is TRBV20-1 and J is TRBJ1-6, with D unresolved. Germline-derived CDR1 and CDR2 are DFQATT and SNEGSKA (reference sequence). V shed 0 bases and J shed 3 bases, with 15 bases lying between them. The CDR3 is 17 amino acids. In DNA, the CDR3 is TGCAGTGCTAGAGATCCCACAAACGGGAACTATAATTCACCCCTCCACTTT. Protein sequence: CSARDPTNGNYNSPLHF.

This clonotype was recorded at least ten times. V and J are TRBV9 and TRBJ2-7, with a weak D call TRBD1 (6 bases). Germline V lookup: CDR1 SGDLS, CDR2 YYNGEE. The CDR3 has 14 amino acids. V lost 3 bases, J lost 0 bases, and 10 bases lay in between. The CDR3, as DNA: TGTGCCAGCAGCGCTCGGGACAACTCCTACGAGCAGTACTTC. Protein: CASSARDNSYEQYF. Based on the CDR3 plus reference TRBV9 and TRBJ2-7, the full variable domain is DSGVTQTPKHLITATGQRVTLRCSPRSGDLSVYWYQQSLDQGLQFLIQYYNGEERAKGNILERFSAQQFPDLHSELNLSSLELGDSALYFCASSARDNSYEQYFGPGTRLTVT.

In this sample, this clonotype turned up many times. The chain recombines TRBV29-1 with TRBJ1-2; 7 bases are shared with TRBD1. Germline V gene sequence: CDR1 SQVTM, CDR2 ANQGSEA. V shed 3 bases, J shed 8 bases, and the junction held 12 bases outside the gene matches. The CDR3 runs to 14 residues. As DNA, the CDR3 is TGCAGCGTTGACCCCTGGACAGGCGAAGGCGGCTACACCTTC. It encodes CSVDPWTGEGGYTF.

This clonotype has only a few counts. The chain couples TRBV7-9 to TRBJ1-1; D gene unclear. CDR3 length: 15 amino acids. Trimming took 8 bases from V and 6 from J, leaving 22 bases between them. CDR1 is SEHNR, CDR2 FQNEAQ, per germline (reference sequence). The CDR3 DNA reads TGTGCCAGCTCACCAAGTGTCGGGCGTTCCGCTGAAGCTTTCTTT. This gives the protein CASSPSVGRSAEAFF.

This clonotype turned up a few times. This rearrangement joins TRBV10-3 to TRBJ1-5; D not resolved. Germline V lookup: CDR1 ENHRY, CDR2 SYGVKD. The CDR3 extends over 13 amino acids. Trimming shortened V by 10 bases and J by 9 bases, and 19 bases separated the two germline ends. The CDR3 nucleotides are TGTGCCAGCAGGCGTACAACTCCAGGGCCCCAGCATTTT. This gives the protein CASRRTTPGPQHF.

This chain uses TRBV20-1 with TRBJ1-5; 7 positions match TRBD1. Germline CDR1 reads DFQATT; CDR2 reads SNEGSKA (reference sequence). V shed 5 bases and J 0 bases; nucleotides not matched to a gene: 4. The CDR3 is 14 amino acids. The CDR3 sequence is CSARQGGSNQPQHF. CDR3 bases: TGCAGTGCTCGACAGGGTGGTAGCAATCAGCCCCAGCATTTT.

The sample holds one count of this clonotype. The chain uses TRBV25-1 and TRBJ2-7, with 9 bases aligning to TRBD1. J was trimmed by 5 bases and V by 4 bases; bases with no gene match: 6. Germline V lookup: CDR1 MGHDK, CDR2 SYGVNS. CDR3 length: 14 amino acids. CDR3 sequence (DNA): TGTGCCAGCAGTGCATCCGGGACAGGGAACGAGCAGTACTTC. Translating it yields CASSASGTGNEQYF.

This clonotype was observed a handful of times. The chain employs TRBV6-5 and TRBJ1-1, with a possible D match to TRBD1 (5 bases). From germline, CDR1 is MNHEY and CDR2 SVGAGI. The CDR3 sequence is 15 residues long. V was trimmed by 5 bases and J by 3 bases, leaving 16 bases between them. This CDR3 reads CASSRRTTEDTEAFF. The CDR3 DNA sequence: TGTGCCAGCAGTCGAAGGACAACTGAGGACACTGAAGCTTTCTTT.

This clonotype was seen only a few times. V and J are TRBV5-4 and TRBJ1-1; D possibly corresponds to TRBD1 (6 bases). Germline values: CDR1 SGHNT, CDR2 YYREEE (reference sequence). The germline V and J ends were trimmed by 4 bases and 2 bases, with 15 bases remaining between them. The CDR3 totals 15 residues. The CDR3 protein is CASSLQQGPNTEAFF. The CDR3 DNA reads TGTGCCAGCAGCCTGCAACAGGGACCCAACACTGAAGCTTTCTTT. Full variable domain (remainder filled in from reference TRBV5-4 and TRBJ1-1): ETGVTQSPTHLIKTRGQQVTLRCSSQSGHNTVSWYQQALGQGPQFIFQYYREEENGRGNFPPRFSGLQFPNYSSELNVNALELDDSALYLCASSLQQGPNTEAFFGQGTRLTVV.

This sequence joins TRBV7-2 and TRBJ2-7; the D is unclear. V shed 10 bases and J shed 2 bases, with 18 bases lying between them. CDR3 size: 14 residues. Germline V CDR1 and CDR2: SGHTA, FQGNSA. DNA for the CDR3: TGTGCCATCCATAGCCACGGATCTGCCTACGAGCAGTACTTC. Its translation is CAIHSHGSAYEQYF.

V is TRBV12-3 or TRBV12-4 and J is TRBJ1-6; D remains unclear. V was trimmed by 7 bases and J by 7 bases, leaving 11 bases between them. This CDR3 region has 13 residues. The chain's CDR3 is CASTFNPNSPLHF. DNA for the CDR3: TGTGCCAGCACTTTCAATCCGAATTCACCCCTCCACTTT.

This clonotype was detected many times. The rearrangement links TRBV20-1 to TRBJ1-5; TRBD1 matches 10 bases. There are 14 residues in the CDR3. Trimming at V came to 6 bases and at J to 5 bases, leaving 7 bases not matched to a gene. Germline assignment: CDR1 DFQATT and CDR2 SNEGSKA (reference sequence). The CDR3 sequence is CSANDRGPYQPQHF. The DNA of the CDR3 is TGCAGTGCCAACGACAGGGGGCCTTATCAGCCCCAGCATTTT.

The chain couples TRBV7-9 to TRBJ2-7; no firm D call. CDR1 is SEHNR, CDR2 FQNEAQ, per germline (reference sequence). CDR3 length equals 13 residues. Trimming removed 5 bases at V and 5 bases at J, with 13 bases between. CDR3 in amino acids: CASSQAKWDEQYF. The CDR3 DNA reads TGTGCCAGCAGCCAGGCAAAATGGGACGAGCAGTACTTC. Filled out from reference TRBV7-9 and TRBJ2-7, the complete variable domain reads DTGVSQNPRHKITKRGQNVTFRCDPISEHNRLYWYRQTLGQGPEFLTYFQNEAQLEKSRLLSDRFSAERPKGSFSTLEIQRTEQGDSAMYLCASSQAKWDEQYFGPGTRLTVT.

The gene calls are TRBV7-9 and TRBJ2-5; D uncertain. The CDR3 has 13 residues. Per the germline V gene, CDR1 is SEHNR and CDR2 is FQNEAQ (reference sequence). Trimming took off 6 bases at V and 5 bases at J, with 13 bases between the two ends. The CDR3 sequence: CASRETRRETQYF. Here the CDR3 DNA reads TGTGCCAGCAGGGAGACACGGCGGGAGACCCAGTACTTC.

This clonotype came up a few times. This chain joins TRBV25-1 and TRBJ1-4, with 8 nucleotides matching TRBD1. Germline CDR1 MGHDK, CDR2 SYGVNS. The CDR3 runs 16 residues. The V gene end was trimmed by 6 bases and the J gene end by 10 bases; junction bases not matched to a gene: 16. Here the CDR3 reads CASSQATGDAGGKLFF. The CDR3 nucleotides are TGTGCCAGCAGCCAGGCGACAGGGGACGCTGGTGGAAAACTGTTTTTT. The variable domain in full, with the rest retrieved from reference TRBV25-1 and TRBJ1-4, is EADIYQTPRYLVIGTGKKITLECSQTMGHDKMYWYQQDPGMELHLIHYSYGVNSTEKGDLSSESTVSRIRTEHFPLTLESARPSHTSQYLCASSQATGDAGGKLFFGSGTQLSVL.

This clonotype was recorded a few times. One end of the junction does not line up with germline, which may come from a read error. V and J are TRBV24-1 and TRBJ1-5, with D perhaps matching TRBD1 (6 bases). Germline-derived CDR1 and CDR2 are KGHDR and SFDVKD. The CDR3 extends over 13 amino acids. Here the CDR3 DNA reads TGTGCCAGCAGTTACCCAGGGGATCAGCCCCAGCATTTT. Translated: CASSYPGDQPQHF.

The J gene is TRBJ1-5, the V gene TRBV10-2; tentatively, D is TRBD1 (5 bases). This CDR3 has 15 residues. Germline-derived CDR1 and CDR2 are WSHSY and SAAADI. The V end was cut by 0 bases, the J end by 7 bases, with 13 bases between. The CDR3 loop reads CASSESGQNGQPQHF. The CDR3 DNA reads TGCGCCAGCAGTGAGTCAGGACAAAATGGGCAGCCCCAGCATTTT.

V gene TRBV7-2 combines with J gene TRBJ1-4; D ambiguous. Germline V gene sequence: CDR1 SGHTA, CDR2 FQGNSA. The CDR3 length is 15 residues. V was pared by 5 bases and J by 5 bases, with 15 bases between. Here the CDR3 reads CASSHPVQKNEKLFF. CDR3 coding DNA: TGTGCCAGCAGCCATCCGGTACAGAAAAATGAAAAACTGTTTTTT.

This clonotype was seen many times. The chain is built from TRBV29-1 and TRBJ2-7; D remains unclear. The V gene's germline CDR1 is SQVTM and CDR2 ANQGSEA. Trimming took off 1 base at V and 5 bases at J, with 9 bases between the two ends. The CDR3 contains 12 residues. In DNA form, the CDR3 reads TGCAGCGTTGAAGGGGGTCTCGACGAGCAGTACTTC. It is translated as CSVEGGLDEQYF.